This record looks at one T cell receptor (beta chain) sequence and its context. Its antigen is unidentified. The V gene's germline CDR1 is SGHRS and CDR2 YFSETQ. Trimming pared 5 bases from V and 6 bases from J, leaving 1 base between. This CDR3 has 9 residues. The sample originates from a study of T cells in localized non-small cell lung cancer. Using immunoSEQ multiplex PCR, the repertoire was profiled, and TCRdb retains in-frame clones only, with some absent. This sample has 50,000 to 70,000 clones; roughly nine tenths occur once, and the top ten carry 15% to 20%. Study findings and constraints: There was an association of higher blood T cell density with longer overall survival.

The TCR sequence derives from a man between 40 and 75 years old with stage I lung adenocarcinoma. The V gene is TRBV5-1, the J gene TRBJ2-3; D unclear. The specimen comprised peripheral blood, sampled before any cancer treatment. CDR3 coding DNA: TGCGCCAGCAGGGATACGCAGTATTTT. This codes for CASRDTQYF.